The clone carrying this TCR beta chain has ten or more counts. Regions amplified from RNA transcripts were the TCR beta CDR3 regions. RT-PCR in the first round (using the HTBI primer set) targeted the TCR CDR3. MiXCR was run by TCRdb on the multiplex PCR reads, yielding one entry per CDR3 protein. The table includes some 440,000 distinct CDR3 sequences, approximately 14% detected once. Deletions cut 5 bases from V and 6 bases from J, with 13 bases between. This CDR3 is built from 13 residues. Germline CDR1 reads MNHNS; CDR2 reads SASEGT. The data are from a study of T cells in Graves' hyperthyroidism and ophthalmopathy.

Source material: blood. The clonotype originates from a woman in her late teens or twenties with Graves' hyperthyroidism. V and J are TRBV6-1 and TRBJ1-2, with D maybe TRBD1 (6 bases). The chain's CDR3 is CASSFRGSNGYTF. The CDR3 DNA follows: TGTGCCAGCAGTTTCAGGGGATCGAATGGCTACACCTTC.